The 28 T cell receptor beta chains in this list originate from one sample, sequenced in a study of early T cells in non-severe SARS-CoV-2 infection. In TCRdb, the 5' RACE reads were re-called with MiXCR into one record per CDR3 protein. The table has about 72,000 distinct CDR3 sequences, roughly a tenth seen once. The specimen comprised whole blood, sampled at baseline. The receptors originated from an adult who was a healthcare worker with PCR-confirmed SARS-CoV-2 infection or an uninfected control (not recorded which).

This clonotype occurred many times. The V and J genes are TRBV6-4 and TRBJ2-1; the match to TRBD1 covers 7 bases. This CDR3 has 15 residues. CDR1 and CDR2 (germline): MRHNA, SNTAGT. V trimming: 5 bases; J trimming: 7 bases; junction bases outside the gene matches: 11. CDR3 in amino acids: CASSIHRGPTNEQFF. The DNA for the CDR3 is TGTGCCAGCAGTATCCACAGGGGACCTACGAATGAGCAGTTCTTC.

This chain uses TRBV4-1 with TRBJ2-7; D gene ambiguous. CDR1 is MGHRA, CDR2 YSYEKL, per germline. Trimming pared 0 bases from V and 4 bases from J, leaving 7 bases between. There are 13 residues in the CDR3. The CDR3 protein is CASSQDPRYEQYF. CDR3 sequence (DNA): TGCGCCAGCAGCCAAGATCCGAGATACGAGCAGTACTTC.

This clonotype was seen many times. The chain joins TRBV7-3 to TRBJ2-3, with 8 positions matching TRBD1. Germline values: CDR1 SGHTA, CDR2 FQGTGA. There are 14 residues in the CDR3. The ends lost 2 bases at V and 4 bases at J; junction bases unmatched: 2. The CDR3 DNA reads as TGTGCCAGCAGCTTACTGGGACAGGCAGATACGCAGTATTTT. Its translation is CASSLLGQADTQYF.

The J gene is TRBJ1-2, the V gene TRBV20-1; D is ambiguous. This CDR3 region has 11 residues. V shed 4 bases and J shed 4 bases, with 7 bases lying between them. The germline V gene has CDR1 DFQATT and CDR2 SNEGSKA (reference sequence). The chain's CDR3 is CSAKAPYGYTF. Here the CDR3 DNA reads TGCAGTGCTAAGGCCCCCTATGGCTACACCTTC.

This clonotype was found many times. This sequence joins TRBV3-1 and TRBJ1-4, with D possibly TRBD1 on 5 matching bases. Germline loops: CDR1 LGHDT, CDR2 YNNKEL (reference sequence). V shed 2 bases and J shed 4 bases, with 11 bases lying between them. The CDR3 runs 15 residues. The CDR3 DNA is TGTGCCAGCAGCCAATCAAGGGGAGGTAATGAAAAACTGTTTTTT. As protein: CASSQSRGGNEKLFF.

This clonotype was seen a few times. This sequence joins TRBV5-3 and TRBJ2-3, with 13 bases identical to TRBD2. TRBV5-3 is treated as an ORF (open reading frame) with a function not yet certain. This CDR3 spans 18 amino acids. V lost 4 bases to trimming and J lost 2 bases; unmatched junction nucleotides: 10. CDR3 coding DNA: TGTGCCAGAAGCCCCACGCGGGGACTAGCGGGGCTCACAGATACGCAGTATTTT. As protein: CARSPTRGLAGLTDTQYF.

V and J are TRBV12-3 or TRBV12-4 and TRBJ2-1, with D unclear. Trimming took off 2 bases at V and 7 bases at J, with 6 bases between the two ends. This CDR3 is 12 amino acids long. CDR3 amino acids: CASSLIGNEQFF. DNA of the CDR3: TGTGCCAGCAGTTTAATCGGGAATGAGCAGTTCTTC.

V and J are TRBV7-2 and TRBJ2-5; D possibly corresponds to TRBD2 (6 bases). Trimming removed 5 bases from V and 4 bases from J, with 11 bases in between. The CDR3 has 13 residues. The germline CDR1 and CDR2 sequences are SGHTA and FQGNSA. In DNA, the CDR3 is TGTGCCAGCAGCCAAGGACTAAGAGAGACCCAGTACTTC. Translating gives CASSQGLRETQYF.

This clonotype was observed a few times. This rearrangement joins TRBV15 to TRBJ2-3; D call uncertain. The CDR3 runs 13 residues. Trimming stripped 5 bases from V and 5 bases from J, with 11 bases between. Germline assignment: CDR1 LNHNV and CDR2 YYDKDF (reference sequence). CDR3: CATSRNSGDTQYF. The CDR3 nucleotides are TGTGCCACCAGCCGGAACTCGGGAGATACGCAGTATTTT.

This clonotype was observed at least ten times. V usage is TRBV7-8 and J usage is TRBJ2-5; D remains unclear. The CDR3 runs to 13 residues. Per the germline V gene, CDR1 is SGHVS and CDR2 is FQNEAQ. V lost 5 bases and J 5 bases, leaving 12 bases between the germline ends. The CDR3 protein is CASSPGRQETQYF. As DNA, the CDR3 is TGTGCCAGCAGCCCGGGCCGTCAGGAGACCCAGTACTTC. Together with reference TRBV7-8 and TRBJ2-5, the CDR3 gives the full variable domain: GAGVSQSPRYKVAKRGQDVALRCDPISGHVSLFWYQQALGQGPEFLTYFQNEAQLDKSGLPSDRFFAERPEGSVSTLKIQRTQQEDSAVYLCASSPGRQETQYFGPGTRLLVL.

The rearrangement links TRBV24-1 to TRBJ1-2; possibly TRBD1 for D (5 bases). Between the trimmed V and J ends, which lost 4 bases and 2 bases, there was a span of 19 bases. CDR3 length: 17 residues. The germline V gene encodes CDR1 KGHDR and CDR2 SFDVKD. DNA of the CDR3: TGTGCCACCAGTGACCCCGACCCGGGGGAGAAGAACTATGGCTACACCTTC. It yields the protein CATSDPDPGEKNYGYTF.

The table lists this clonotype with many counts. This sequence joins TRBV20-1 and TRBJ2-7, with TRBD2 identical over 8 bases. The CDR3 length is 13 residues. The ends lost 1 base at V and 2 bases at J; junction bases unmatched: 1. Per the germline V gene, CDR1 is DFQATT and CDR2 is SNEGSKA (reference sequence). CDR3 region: CSARVAGTYEQYF. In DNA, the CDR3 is TGCAGTGCTAGAGTAGCGGGGACCTACGAGCAGTACTTC.

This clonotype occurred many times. CDR3 coding DNA: TGTGCCAGCAGTTTAGGCAGGGGGAGAGGTGGCTACACCTTC. This codes for CASSLGRGRGGYTF. The chain combines TRBV12-3 or TRBV12-4 with TRBJ1-2; 7 bases are shared with TRBD1. The CDR3 contains 14 residues. The V and J ends lost 1 base and 7 bases, in that order; junction bases with no gene match: 6.

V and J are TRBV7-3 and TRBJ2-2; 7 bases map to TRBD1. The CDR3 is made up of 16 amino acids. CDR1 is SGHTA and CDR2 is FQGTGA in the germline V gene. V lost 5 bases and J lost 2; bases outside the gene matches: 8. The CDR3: CASSPRDSKNTGELFF. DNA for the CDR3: TGTGCCAGCAGCCCTCGGGACAGCAAAAACACCGGGGAGCTGTTTTTT.

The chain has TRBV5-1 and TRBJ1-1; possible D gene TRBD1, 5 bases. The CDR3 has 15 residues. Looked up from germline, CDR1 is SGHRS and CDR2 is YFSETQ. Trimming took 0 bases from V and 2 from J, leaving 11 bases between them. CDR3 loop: CASSLVGETNTEAFF. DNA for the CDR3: TGCGCCAGCAGCTTGGTAGGGGAAACTAACACTGAAGCTTTCTTT.

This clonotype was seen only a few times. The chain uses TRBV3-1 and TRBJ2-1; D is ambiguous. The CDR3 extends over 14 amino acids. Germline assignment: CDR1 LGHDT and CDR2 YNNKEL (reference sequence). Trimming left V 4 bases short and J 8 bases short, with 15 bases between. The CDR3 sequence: CASSLGPLSHEQFF. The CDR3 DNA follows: TGTGCCAGCAGCCTCGGGCCCCTAAGTCATGAGCAGTTCTTC.

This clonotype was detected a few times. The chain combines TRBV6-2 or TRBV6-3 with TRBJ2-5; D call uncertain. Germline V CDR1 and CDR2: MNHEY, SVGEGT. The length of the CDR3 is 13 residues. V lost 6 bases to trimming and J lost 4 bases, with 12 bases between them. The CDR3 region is CASRSWVRETQYF. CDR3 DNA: TGTGCCAGCAGATCGTGGGTTCGAGAGACCCAGTACTTC.

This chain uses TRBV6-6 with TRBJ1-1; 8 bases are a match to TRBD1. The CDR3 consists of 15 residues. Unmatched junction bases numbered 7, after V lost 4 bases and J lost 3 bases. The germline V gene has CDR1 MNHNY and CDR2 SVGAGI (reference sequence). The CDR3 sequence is CASSSYQGAHTEAFF. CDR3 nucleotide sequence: TGTGCCAGCAGTTCATATCAGGGGGCACACACTGAAGCTTTCTTT.

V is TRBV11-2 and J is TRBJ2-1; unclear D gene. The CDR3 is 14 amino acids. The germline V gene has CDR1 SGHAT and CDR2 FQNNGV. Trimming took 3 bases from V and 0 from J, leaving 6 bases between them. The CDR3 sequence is CASSFTRSYNEQFF. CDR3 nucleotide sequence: TGTGCCAGCAGCTTCACCCGCTCCTACAATGAGCAGTTCTTC.

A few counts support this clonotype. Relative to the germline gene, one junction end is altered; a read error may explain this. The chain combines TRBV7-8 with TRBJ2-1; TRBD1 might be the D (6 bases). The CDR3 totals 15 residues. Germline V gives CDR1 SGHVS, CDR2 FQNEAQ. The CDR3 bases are TGTGCCAGCAGTTTAGGGGGACACAGAAGCAATGAGCAGTTCTTC. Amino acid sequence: CASSLGGHRSNEQFF. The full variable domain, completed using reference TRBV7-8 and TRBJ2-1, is GAGVSQSPRYKVAKRGQDVALRCDPISGHVSLFWYQQALGQGPEFLTYFQNEAQLDKSGLPSDRFFAERPEGSVSTLKIQRTQQEDSAVYLCASSLGGHRSNEQFFGPGTRLTVL.

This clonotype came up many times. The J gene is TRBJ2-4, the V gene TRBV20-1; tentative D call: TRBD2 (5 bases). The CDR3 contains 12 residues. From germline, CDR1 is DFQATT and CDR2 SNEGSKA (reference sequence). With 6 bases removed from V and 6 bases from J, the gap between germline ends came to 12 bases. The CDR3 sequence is CSAVGRGNIQYF. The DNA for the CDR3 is TGCAGTGCAGTTGGACGGGGAAACATTCAGTACTTC.

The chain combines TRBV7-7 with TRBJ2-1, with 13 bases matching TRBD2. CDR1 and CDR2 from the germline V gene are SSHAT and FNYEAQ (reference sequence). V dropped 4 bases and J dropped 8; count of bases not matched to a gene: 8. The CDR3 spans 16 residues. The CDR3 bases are TGTGCCAGCAGCTCCGCGGGGACTAGCGGGGATGATGAGCAGTTCTTC. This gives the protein CASSSAGTSGDDEQFF.

The CDR3 region has the DNA TGCACCAGCAGCCCGGCGGTGGCGGGGGCACATTACGAGCAGTACTTC. Protein sequence: CTSSPAVAGAHYEQYF. The chain is built from TRBV1 and TRBJ2-7; whether TRBD1, the table's D call, matches the DNA was not checked. TRBV1 is termed a pseudogene. The CDR3 extends over 16 amino acids.

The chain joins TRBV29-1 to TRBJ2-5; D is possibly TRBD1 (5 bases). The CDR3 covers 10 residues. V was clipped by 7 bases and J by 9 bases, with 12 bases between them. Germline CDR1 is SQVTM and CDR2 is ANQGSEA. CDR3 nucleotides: TGCAGCGCCGATGACAGCCCCCAGTACTTC. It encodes CSADDSPQYF.

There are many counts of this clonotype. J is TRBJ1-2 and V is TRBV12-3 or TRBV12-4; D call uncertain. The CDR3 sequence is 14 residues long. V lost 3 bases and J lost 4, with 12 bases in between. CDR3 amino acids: CASSLSRDTYGYTF. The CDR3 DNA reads TGTGCCAGCAGTTTGTCGCGTGATACCTATGGCTACACCTTC.

CDR3 coding DNA: TGTGCCAGCACCCAGCGGGGGACAAGCTACGAGCAGTACTTC. Translated: CASTQRGTSYEQYF. V gene TRBV2 combines with J gene TRBJ2-7; the match to TRBD2 covers 8 bases. The CDR3 totals 14 residues. Per the germline V gene, CDR1 is SNHLY and CDR2 is FYNNEI. The junction had 8 bases not matched to a gene; V was cut back by 7 bases and J by 3 bases.

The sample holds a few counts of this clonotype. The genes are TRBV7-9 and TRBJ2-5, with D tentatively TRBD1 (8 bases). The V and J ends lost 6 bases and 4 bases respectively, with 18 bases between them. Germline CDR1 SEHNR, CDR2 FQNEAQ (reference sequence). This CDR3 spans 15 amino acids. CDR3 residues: CASRSMTGEGETQYF. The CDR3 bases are TGTGCCAGCAGATCGATGACAGGGGAGGGAGAGACCCAGTACTTC. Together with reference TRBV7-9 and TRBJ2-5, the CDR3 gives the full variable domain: DTGVSQNPRHKITKRGQNVTFRCDPISEHNRLYWYRQTLGQGPEFLTYFQNEAQLEKSRLLSDRFSAERPKGSFSTLEIQRTEQGDSAMYLCASRSMTGEGETQYFGPGTRLLVL.

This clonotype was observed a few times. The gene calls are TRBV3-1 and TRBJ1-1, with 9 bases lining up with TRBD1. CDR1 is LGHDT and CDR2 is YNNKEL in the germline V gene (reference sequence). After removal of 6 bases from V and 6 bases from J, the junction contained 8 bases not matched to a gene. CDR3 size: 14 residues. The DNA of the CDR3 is TGTGCCAGCAGGGTGGGACAGGGTATCTCTGAAGCTTTCTTT. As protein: CASRVGQGISEAFF.